The T cell receptor beta chain under discussion was sequenced for a study of post-analysis software for immune sequencing data. Study-wide results and caveats: Five TRBV segments, TRBV5-6, TRBV5-1 and TRBV20-1 among them, were found more frequent in patients than controls. Compared against controls, patients with multiple sclerosis displayed significantly lower normalized Chao1 diversity.

Built from TCR beta cDNA, the libraries had unique molecular identifiers in them. MiXCR was run by TCRdb on the PCR reads, yielding one entry per CDR3 protein. The table has hundreds of thousands of distinct CDR3 sequences, 25% to 30% seen once; the top ten hold approximately 0.6%. Comments on this clonotype: The target antigen is unknown.

Looked up from germline, CDR1 is SGHRS and CDR2 is YFSETQ. V lost 0 bases, J lost 6 bases, and 20 bases lay in between. The CDR3 is made up of 17 amino acids. The source of this sequence is a girl aged 5-17 years with multiple sclerosis. Sequencing input: blood. The J gene is TRBJ2-3, the V gene TRBV5-1; tentative D call: TRBD1 (6 bases). Here the CDR3 DNA reads TGCGCCAGCAGCTTGGACGTCGCAGGGGCCCTCAGGGATACGCAGTATTTT. It translates to CASSLDVAGALRDTQYF.